Below, 32 T cell receptor beta chains from the same sample are listed, as sequenced in a study of cytotoxic CD8 clonotypes in ibrutinib-treated CLL. TCRdb's copy holds only in-frame clones and misses some; the assay was immunoSEQ multiplex PCR. The sample has roughly 180,000 clones; less than 85% are singletons. The input for sequencing was PBMCs, taken after 24 months of ibrutinib treatment. All receptors come from a human donor with chronic lymphocytic leukemia.

This clone was seen a handful of times. The chain uses TRBV5-1 and TRBJ1-5, with TRBD1 matching over 7 bases. Germline lookup yields CDR1 SGHRS and CDR2 YFSETQ. This CDR3 has 15 amino acids. V lost 3 bases and J lost 0; bases outside the gene matches: 3. CDR3 loop: CASSWGQNSNQPQHF. In DNA, the CDR3 is TGCGCCAGCAGCTGGGGACAGAATAGCAATCAGCCCCAGCATTTT.

The sample holds a few counts of this clone. The junction shows a germline mismatch at one end, possibly a read error. The chain recombines TRBV7-7 with TRBJ2-3; the D gene is possibly TRBD2 (5 bases). The CDR3 loop spans 14 amino acids. Germline loops: CDR1 SSHAT, CDR2 FNYEAQ (reference sequence). CDR3 nucleotide sequence: TGTGCTAGCAGCTCTAGCAGCCTCACAGATACGCAGTATTTT. It codes for CASSSSSLTDTQYF.

CDR3 residues: CASRQQVNTEAFF. The DNA of the CDR3 is TGTGCCAGCAGACAGCAGGTGAACACTGAAGCTTTCTTT. The rearrangement uses TRBV7-3 and TRBJ1-1; D remains ambiguous. Germline CDR1 reads SGHTA; CDR2 reads FQGTGA. There are 13 residues in the CDR3. V was pared by 6 bases and J by 0 bases, with 8 bases between. The full variable domain, in which reference TRBV7-3 and TRBJ1-1 provide the parts outside the CDR3, is GAGVSQTPSNKVTEKGKYVELRCDPISGHTALYWYRQSLGQGPEFLIYFQGTGAADDSGLPNDRFFAVRPEGSVSTLKIQRTERGDSAVYLCASRQQVNTEAFFGQGTRLTVV.

The chain joins TRBV18 to TRBJ1-1, with D tentatively TRBD1 (5 bases). Germline V lookup: CDR1 KGHSH, CDR2 LQKENI. The CDR3 has 15 residues. Trimming stripped 3 bases from V and 1 base from J, with 12 bases between. The CDR3 DNA follows: TGTGCCAGCTCACCCTCCGGGACTGGGAACACTGAAGCTTTCTTT. Amino acid sequence: CASSPSGTGNTEAFF.

The chain combines TRBV9 with TRBJ1-1, with a possible D match to TRBD1 (5 bases). The germline CDR1 and CDR2 sequences are SGDLS and YYNGEE. The V gene lost 0 bases and the J gene lost 4 bases, with 10 bases spanning the gap. The CDR3 has 14 amino acids. The DNA for the CDR3 is TGTGCCAGCAGCGTAGAAGCCAGGGCCACTGAAGCTTTCTTT. Translation: CASSVEARATEAFF.

The V call is TRBV6-4, the J call TRBJ2-7; no clear D gene. The V end lost 5 bases, the J end lost 2 bases, and 19 bases lay between the germline ends. CDR1 and CDR2 from the germline V gene are MRHNA and SNTAGT. The CDR3 is made up of 16 amino acids. This CDR3 is CASSSMFLQEPYEQYF. CDR3 nucleotides: TGTGCCAGCAGTTCAATGTTTCTACAAGAACCCTACGAGCAGTACTTC.

The rearrangement uses TRBV18 and TRBJ2-3, with 14 nucleotides matching TRBD2. The CDR3 totals 15 residues. Trimming removed 3 bases from V and 6 bases from J; junction bases left unmatched: 2. Germline V lookup: CDR1 KGHSH, CDR2 LQKENI. The CDR3 loop is CASSPGLAGVDTQYF. The CDR3, as DNA: TGTGCCAGCTCACCGGGACTAGCGGGAGTGGATACGCAGTATTTT.

Remarks on this clone: The junction differs from germline at one of its ends, possibly a read error. V usage is TRBV19 and J usage is TRBJ2-5; D is unresolved. This CDR3 has 14 amino acids. The germline V gene has CDR1 LNHDA and CDR2 SQIVND (reference sequence). The CDR3 protein is CATQVASPQQTQYF. As DNA, the CDR3 is TGTGCCACTCAAGTGGCCTCACCCCAACAGACCCAGTACTTC. The variable domain in full, with the rest retrieved from reference TRBV19 and TRBJ2-5, is DGGITQSPKYLFRKEGQNVTLSCEQNLNHDAMYWYRQDPGQGLRLIYYSQIVNDFQKGDIAEGYSVSREKKESFPLTVTSAQKNPTAFYLCATQVASPQQTQYFGPGTRLLVL.

The chain joins TRBV18 to TRBJ1-1, with D unresolved. V shed 6 bases and J shed 4 bases, with 9 bases lying between them. Germline loops: CDR1 KGHSH, CDR2 LQKENI. This CDR3 spans 12 amino acids. The CDR3 region has the DNA TGTGCCAGCTCCTTTTCCCCCACTGAAGCTTTCTTT. Translating it yields CASSFSPTEAFF.

This clone was found once. The chain carries TRBV7-2 and TRBJ2-3, with TRBD2 matching over 9 bases. CDR1 SGHTA and CDR2 FQGNSA come from the germline V gene. Trimming cost V 1 base and J 7 bases; bases outside gene matches: 3. The CDR3 runs to 14 residues. The CDR3 nucleotides read TGTGCCAGCAGCTTAGGGACTAGCGAGTATACGCAGTATTTT. Its protein product is CASSLGTSEYTQYF.

This clone was seen a handful of times. The rearrangement links TRBV18 to TRBJ1-4; D remains unclear. Deletions cut 3 bases from V and 7 bases from J, with 12 bases between. This CDR3 has 14 amino acids. Germline-derived CDR1 and CDR2 are KGHSH and LQKENI. DNA of the CDR3: TGTGCCAGCTCACCCCAATACGAAGGTGAAAAACTGTTTTTT. This gives the protein CASSPQYEGEKLFF.

The chain uses TRBV2 and TRBJ2-7; TRBD2 aligns across 12 bases. The CDR3 contains 17 residues. After removal of 6 bases from V and 2 bases from J, the junction contained 11 bases not matched to a gene. The germline gives CDR1 SNHLY, CDR2 FYNNEI. The CDR3 region is CASSEAGTSGRTYEQYF. The DNA for the CDR3 is TGTGCCAGCAGCGAGGCCGGGACTAGCGGGCGAACCTACGAGCAGTACTTC.

This clone was counted a single time. The chain joins TRBV2 to TRBJ1-5; D call uncertain. Germline assignment: CDR1 SNHLY and CDR2 FYNNEI. The CDR3 is made up of 15 amino acids. Trimming shortened V by 0 bases and J by 2 bases, and 8 bases separated the two germline ends. In DNA form, the CDR3 reads TGTGCCAGCAGTGAAGCGGGTACGGGCAATCAGCCCCAGCATTTT. Its protein is CASSEAGTGNQPQHF.

This chain connects TRBV4-2 to TRBJ2-7; 8 bases fit TRBD1. The V gene's germline CDR1 is LGHNA and CDR2 YNFKEQ. The trim removed 4 bases at V and 4 bases at J, leaving 9 bases unmatched. CDR3 size: 15 residues. DNA for the CDR3: TGTGCCAGCAGCCGACCGGACAGGGACGAATACGAGCAGTACTTC. Residues: CASSRPDRDEYEQYF.

The genes are TRBV29-1 and TRBJ2-5, with 7 nucleotides matching TRBD1. The J call may be in error: the DNA end matches TRBJ2-7 better. The CDR3 runs 16 residues. The germline gives CDR1 SQVTM, CDR2 ANQGSEA. The CDR3 reads CSVVTNRGTAAYEQYF. The DNA for the CDR3 is TGCAGCGTTGTCACAAATAGGGGGACAGCGGCCTACGAGCAGTACTTC.

This chain connects TRBV15 to TRBJ1-2; D is unclear. CDR3 length: 12 residues. V was trimmed by 4 bases and J by 4 bases, leaving 7 bases between them. Germline V CDR1 and CDR2: LNHNV, YYDKDF (reference sequence). For the CDR3, the DNA is TGTGCCACCAGCATAGGACTCTATGGCTACACCTTC. As protein: CATSIGLYGYTF.

The chain is built from TRBV19 and TRBJ1-2; D remains ambiguous. V was clipped by 4 bases and J by 3 bases, with 12 bases between them. The CDR3 sequence is 14 residues long. Per germline, CDR1 LNHDA and CDR2 SQIVND (reference sequence). In nucleotides, the CDR3 is TGTGCCAGTAGTAATGGACGGACGTACTATGGCTACACCTTC. As protein: CASSNGRTYYGYTF.

A single count supports this clone. The gene calls are TRBV15 and TRBJ2-7; D gene uncertain. This CDR3 spans 14 amino acids. From germline, CDR1 is LNHNV and CDR2 YYDKDF (reference sequence). The V and J ends lost 0 bases and 9 bases respectively, with 15 bases between them. The CDR3 nucleotides are TGTGCCACCAGCAGAGATTTCGCCCCTACCGGGCAGTACTTC. Its protein is CATSRDFAPTGQYF. The full variable domain, in which reference TRBV15 and TRBJ2-7 provide the parts outside the CDR3, is DAMVIQNPRYQVTQFGKPVTLSCSQTLNHNVMYWYQQKSSQAPKLLFHYYDKDFNNEADTPDNFQSRRPNTSFCFLDIRSPGLGDTAMYLCATSRDFAPTGQYFGPGTRLTVT.

J is TRBJ2-1 and V is TRBV5-1, with TRBD2 matching 13 bases. The CDR3 covers 15 residues. V lost 4 bases to trimming and J lost 5 bases; unmatched junction nucleotides: 3. CDR1 is SGHRS and CDR2 is YFSETQ in the germline V gene. CDR3: CASSTGLAGHNEQFF. The CDR3 region has the DNA TGCGCCAGCAGCACGGGACTAGCGGGACACAATGAGCAGTTCTTC.

This clone was recorded only once. The chain has TRBV2 and TRBJ1-1, with D hard to call. The CDR3 consists of 13 residues. Germline CDR1 and CDR2: SNHLY and FYNNEI. V was trimmed by 4 bases and J by 2 bases, leaving 8 bases between them. CDR3 coding DNA: TGTGCCAGCAGTGCACGGCTAAACACTGAAGCTTTCTTT. It codes for CASSARLNTEAFF.

The chain recombines TRBV18 with TRBJ1-2; 9 bases map to TRBD1. Trimming took 4 bases from V and 10 from J; bases not matched to a gene: 13. CDR1 KGHSH and CDR2 LQKENI come from the germline V gene. The CDR3 covers 15 residues. In DNA form, the CDR3 reads TGTGCCAGCTCACGCCCTTCGGACAGGGGAGGCTTCTACACCTTC. Translation gives CASSRPSDRGGFYTF.

This chain uses TRBV5-1 with TRBJ1-4, with D possibly being TRBD1 (6 bases). The germline V gene encodes CDR1 SGHRS and CDR2 YFSETQ. V lost 4 bases to trimming and J lost 3 bases, with 13 bases between them. The CDR3 is 15 residues long. The CDR3 spells CASSLNRAPNEKLFF. The CDR3 coding sequence is TGCGCCAGCAGCCTAAACAGGGCACCTAATGAAAAACTGTTTTTT.

The chain recombines TRBV6-4 with TRBJ1-5, with TRBD1 identical over 11 bases. The germline V gene encodes CDR1 MRHNA and CDR2 SNTAGT. V was pared by 2 bases and J by 3 bases, with 9 bases of the junction left unmatched. The CDR3 runs to 18 residues. Here the CDR3 reads CASSDPGTGGKDNQPQHF. The CDR3 DNA reads as TGTGCCAGCAGTGACCCAGGGACAGGGGGGAAAGACAATCAGCCCCAGCATTTT.

This rearrangement joins TRBV7-2 to TRBJ2-5; D may be TRBD2 (6 bases). The V gene lost 1 base and the J gene lost 11 bases, with 11 bases spanning the gap. The length of the CDR3 is 12 residues. Germline V gene data show CDR1 as SGHTA and CDR2 as FQGNSA. In DNA, the CDR3 is TGTGCCAGCAGCTTAGGACCGGGGGAGCAGTACTTC. It specifies CASSLGPGEQYF.

The chain has TRBV19 and TRBJ1-1, with D tentatively TRBD1 (5 bases). V lost 10 bases and J 4 bases, leaving 7 bases between the germline ends. This CDR3 spans 10 amino acids. Germline loops: CDR1 LNHDA, CDR2 SQIVND (reference sequence). The CDR3 loop reads CATGGTEAFF. CDR3 nucleotides: TGTGCCACTGGGGGCACTGAAGCTTTCTTT. Full variable domain (missing parts from reference TRBV19 and TRBJ1-1): DGGITQSPKYLFRKEGQNVTLSCEQNLNHDAMYWYRQDPGQGLRLIYYSQIVNDFQKGDIAEGYSVSREKKESFPLTVTSAQKNPTAFYLCATGGTEAFFGQGTRLTVV.

The rearrangement joins TRBV6-1 to TRBJ2-3; perhaps TRBD1 as D (6 bases). This CDR3 spans 16 amino acids. Germline CDR1 MNHNS, CDR2 SASEGT. Trimming pared 4 bases from V and 0 bases from J, leaving 14 bases between. Here the CDR3 reads CASSAHPQGSTDTQYF. The CDR3 coding sequence is TGTGCCAGCAGTGCCCACCCACAGGGAAGCACAGATACGCAGTATTTT.

The chain is built from TRBV7-2 and TRBJ1-5; no clear D. The CDR3 has 16 amino acids. CDR1 is SGHTA, CDR2 FQGNSA, per germline. Trimming removed 4 bases from V and 0 bases from J, with 13 bases in between. The CDR3 DNA sequence: TGTGCCAGCAGCTCCGGTCTCCTCTATAGCAATCAGCCCCAGCATTTT. This encodes CASSSGLLYSNQPQHF.

The chain combines TRBV9 with TRBJ2-1; 7 bases are a match to TRBD2. The CDR3 extends over 14 amino acids. Germline V gives CDR1 SGDLS, CDR2 YYNGEE. V lost 0 bases to trimming and J lost 10 bases; unmatched junction nucleotides: 7. Here the CDR3 reads CASSVAVSAGEQFF. The CDR3 bases are TGTGCCAGCAGCGTAGCGGTCTCAGCGGGGGAGCAGTTCTTC.

The chain couples TRBV30 to TRBJ1-6, with 8 bases lining up with TRBD1. Unmatched junction bases numbered 9, after V lost 5 bases and J lost 0 bases. The CDR3 length is 17 residues. The germline CDR1 and CDR2 sequences are GTSNPN and SVGIG (reference sequence). CDR3 in amino acids: CAWAPGQAYSYNSPLHF. For the CDR3, the DNA is TGTGCCTGGGCCCCGGGACAGGCGTACTCCTATAATTCACCCCTCCACTTT.

The chain is built from TRBV29-1 and TRBJ2-5, with D possibly called TRBD1 or TRBD2 (5 bases each). Between the trimmed V and J ends, which lost 5 bases and 5 bases, there was a span of 15 bases. The CDR3 totals 13 residues. Germline assignment: CDR1 SQVTM and CDR2 ANQGSEA. CDR3 sequence reads: CSVTLRGWETQYF. DNA of the CDR3: TGCAGCGTTACTTTGAGGGGTTGGGAGACCCAGTACTTC.

This clone appeared a few times. This sequence joins TRBV11-2 and TRBJ1-1; D gene unclear. The germline V and J ends were trimmed by 0 bases and 5 bases, with 13 bases remaining between them. The CDR3 is made up of 15 amino acids. From germline, CDR1 is SGHAT and CDR2 FQNNGV. DNA for the CDR3: TGTGCCAGCAGCTTAGATAACAGCGGAGTGACTGAAGCTTTCTTT. Translated: CASSLDNSGVTEAFF.

The chain employs TRBV21-1 and TRBJ2-3. TRBV21-1 is noted as a pseudogene. The CDR3 runs to 14 residues. The CDR3 nucleotides are TGTGCCAGCAGCAAAGGGGGGAGCACAGATACGCAGTATTTT. Its protein is CASSKGGSTDTQYF.